This is a list of T cell receptor beta chains from one sample in a study of T cell responses to AZD1222 COVID-19 vaccine. Some clones are missing from TCRdb's copy, which holds only in-frame ones; the method was immunoSEQ multiplex PCR. The sample carries some 120,000 clones, about 85% recorded once. The source material was peripheral blood, sampled on day 0 of AZD1222 vaccination. The origin of the receptors is an adult in good health. CDR3s include the opening cysteine and the closing phenylalanine or tryptophan. Each record gives: CDR3 protein, CDR3 DNA, clone size, V gene, J gene, D gene. D genes are given only for firm matches. Size is omitted from some rows. Given values are once, few, many or a class for expanded clones.

CASKAGERTEISNEQFF	TGTGCCAGCAAAGCCGGAGAGCGTACGGAAATTTCTAATGAGCAGTTCTTC	NA	TRBV2	TRBJ2-1	NA
CASSTEGGHQPQHF	TGTGCCAGCTCAACGGAGGGGGGCCATCAGCCCCAGCATTTT	NA	TRBV18	TRBJ1-5	NA
CASSSGQRDGYTF	TGTGCCAGCAGTTCGGGACAACGAGATGGCTACACCTTC	NA	TRBV6-2/TRBV6-3	TRBJ1-2	NA
CASSGTGGGNEQYF	TGTGCCAGCTCGGGCACAGGGGGTGGGAACGAGCAGTACTTC	NA	TRBV18	TRBJ2-7	TRBD1
CASNLLQGPTEAFF	TGTGCCAGCAACCTTCTGCAGGGGCCCACTGAAGCTTTCTTT	once	TRBV14	TRBJ1-1	NA
CASSQADTEQFF	TGTGCCAGCAGCCAAGCGGACACAGAGCAGTTCTTC	NA	TRBV3-1/TRBV3-2	TRBJ2-1	NA
CASRRTGGTGYTF	TGTGCCAGCAGAAGGACAGGGGGAACAGGCTACACCTTC	NA	TRBV5-4	TRBJ1-2	TRBD1
CASSQGRVGETQYF	TGTGCCAGCAGCCAGGGCAGAGTAGGAGAGACCCAGTACTTC	NA	TRBV3-1/TRBV3-2	TRBJ2-5	NA
CASSYEGTGELFF	TGTGCCAGCAGTTATGAGGGCACCGGGGAGCTGTTTTTT	NA	TRBV6-2/TRBV6-3	TRBJ2-2	NA
CATSRDQVTGEQYF	TGTGCCACCAGCAGAGATCAGGTGACGGGGGAGCAGTACTTC	NA	TRBV15	TRBJ2-7	NA
CATSDPGTSGDTQYF	TGTGCCACCAGTGACCCCGGGACTAGCGGGGATACGCAGTATTTT	NA	TRBV24-1	TRBJ2-3	TRBD2
CASSVQQGHYGYTF	TGTGCCAGTAGTGTACAACAGGGGCACTATGGCTACACCTTC	NA	TRBV19	TRBJ1-2	TRBD1
CATSDPTTTGYEQYF	TGTGCCACCAGTGATCCGACCACGACAGGCTACGAGCAGTACTTC	NA	TRBV24-1	TRBJ2-7	NA
CASKARGYTEAFF	TGTGCCAGCAAAGCGAGAGGGTACACTGAAGCTTTCTTT	NA	TRBV6-5	TRBJ1-1	NA
CASSQRPRSSGANVLTF	TGTGCCAGCAGCCAGAGGCCTCGTAGCTCTGGGGCCAACGTCCTGACTTTC	NA	TRBV4-2	TRBJ2-6	NA
CASSLWGVGNQPQHF	TGTGCCAGCAGCTTATGGGGGGTTGGGAATCAGCCCCAGCATTTT	NA	TRBV7-9	TRBJ1-5	NA
CASSHSRGLTEAFF	TGTGCCAGTAGCCATTCTAGGGGCCTCACTGAAGCTTTCTTT	NA	TRBV19	TRBJ1-1	NA
CASSKSRQDTQYF	TGTGCCAGCAGCAAGAGCCGCCAAGATACGCAGTATTTT	NA	TRBV28	TRBJ2-3	NA
CASSVTGLAGIYEQYF	TGTGCCAGCAGCGTAACAGGACTAGCGGGGATCTACGAGCAGTACTTC	NA	TRBV9	TRBJ2-7	TRBD2
CASSAQQGVYGYTF	TGTGCCAGCAGCGCACAACAGGGGGTTTATGGCTACACCTTC	NA	TRBV9	TRBJ1-2	TRBD1
CASGQTGFRGGRNTIYF	TGTGCCAGCGGACAGACAGGGTTTCGGGGTGGGAGGAACACCATATATTTT	NA	TRBV5-6	TRBJ1-3	TRBD1
CASSSWRGNQPQHF	TGTGCCAGCAGTTCCTGGAGAGGGAATCAGCCCCAGCATTTT	NA	TRBV2	TRBJ1-5	NA